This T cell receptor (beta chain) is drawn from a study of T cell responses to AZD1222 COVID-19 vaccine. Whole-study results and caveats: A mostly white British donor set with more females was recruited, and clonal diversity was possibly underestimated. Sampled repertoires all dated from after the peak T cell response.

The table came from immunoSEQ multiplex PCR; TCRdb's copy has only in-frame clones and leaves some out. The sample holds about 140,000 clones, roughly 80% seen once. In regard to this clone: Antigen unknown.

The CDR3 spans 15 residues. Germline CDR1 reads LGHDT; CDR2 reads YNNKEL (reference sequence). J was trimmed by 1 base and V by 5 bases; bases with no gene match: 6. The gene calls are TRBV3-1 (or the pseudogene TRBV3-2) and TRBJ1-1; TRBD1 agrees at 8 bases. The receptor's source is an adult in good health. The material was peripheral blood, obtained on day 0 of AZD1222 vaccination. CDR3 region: CASSKSDRGNTEAFF. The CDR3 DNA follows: TGTGCCAGCAGCAAAAGTGACAGGGGGAACACTGAAGCTTTCTTT.